This is a list of T cell receptor beta chains from one sample in a study of blood T cell repertoires in COVID-19. Some clones are missing from TCRdb's copy, which holds only in-frame ones; the method was immunoSEQ multiplex PCR. The sample carries about 170,000 clones, around 83% recorded once. The material sequenced was PBMCs or T cells enriched from blood (not recorded which). The receptor source for this set is a woman aged 45-59 years in a cohort exposed to, infected with or recovered from COVID-19 (not recorded which). CDR3s include the opening cysteine and the closing phenylalanine or tryptophan. D genes are given only for firm matches. The size entry is marked missing in some rows and otherwise reads once, few, many or a size class.

j_call clone_size v_call d_call cdr3_aa cdr3_nt
TRBJ1-5 . TRBV6-5 . CAVPPRSNQPQHF TGTGCCGTACCACCCAGGAGCAATCAGCCCCAGCATTTT
TRBJ1-3 . TRBV5-4 . CASTLMGASGNTIYF TGTGCCAGCACCCTGATGGGGGCGTCTGGAAACACCATATATTTT
TRBJ2-3 . TRBV4-3 TRBD2 CASSASGGGSDTQYF TGCGCCAGCAGCGCTAGCGGGGGAGGATCAGATACGCAGTATTTT
TRBJ1-6 . TRBV9 . CASSFRDGSSYNSPLHF TGTGCCAGCAGCTTCCGGGACGGGAGCTCCTATAATTCACCCCTCCACTTT
TRBJ1-2 . TRBV7-8 TRBD1 CASSSGTGNYGYTF TGTGCCAGCAGCTCTGGGACAGGCAACTATGGCTACACCTTC
TRBJ1-5 . TRBV2 TRBD1 CASSEGQGRQPQHF TGTGCCAGCAGTGAAGGACAGGGTCGTCAGCCCCAGCATTTT
TRBJ1-6 . TRBV7-2 . CASSLVTGWNDSPLHF TGTGCCAGCAGCTTAGTCACAGGTTGGAATGATTCACCCCTCCACTTT
TRBJ2-5 few TRBV9 . CASSETWTALGTQYF TGTGCCAGCAGCGAGACCTGGACAGCCCTGGGGACCCAGTACTTC
TRBJ1-5 . TRBV6-2/TRBV6-3 TRBD1 CASSYGTGDQPQHF TGTGCCAGCAGTTACGGAACAGGGGATCAGCCCCAGCATTTT
TRBJ2-7 . TRBV6-2/TRBV6-3 . CASSPGHRYEQYF TGTGCCAGCAGTCCGGGACACCGCTACGAGCAGTACTTC
TRBJ2-2 . TRBV19 . CASNLQGNTGELFF TGTGCCAGTAATTTACAGGGCAACACCGGGGAGCTGTTTTTT
TRBJ1-5 . TRBV4-3 . CASSKERGQPQHF TGCGCCAGCAGCAAAGAAAGGGGCCAGCCCCAGCATTTT
TRBJ1-1 few TRBV7-8 . CASSSKSAGTMNTEAFF TGTGCCAGCAGCTCGAAATCCGCCGGGACAATGAACACTGAAGCTTTCTTT
TRBJ1-3 . TRBV28 . CASSFRTASGNTIYF TGTGCCAGCAGTTTTCGGACTGCCTCTGGAAACACCATATATTTT
TRBJ2-5 . TRBV7-3 TRBD1 CASSLDRGQMETQYF TGTGCCAGCAGCCTAGACAGGGGGCAAATGGAGACCCAGTACTTC
TRBJ1-3 . TRBV18 . CASSPLAVTGNTIYF TGTGCCAGCTCACCACTTGCGGTTACTGGAAACACCATATATTTT
TRBJ2-3 . TRBV5-8 TRBD1 CASSLTGASDTQYF TGTGCCAGCAGCTTAACAGGGGCCTCAGATACGCAGTATTTT
TRBJ1-4 . TRBV7-8 . CASSRRVGGGEKLFF TGTGCCAGCAGCCGCCGGGTAGGAGGAGGAGAAAAACTGTTTTTT
TRBJ1-2 . TRBV4-1 TRBD1 CASSQQGGQGAGYGYTF TGCGCCAGCAGCCAACAAGGGGGACAGGGGGCAGGCTATGGCTACACCTTC
TRBJ1-6 . TRBV14 . CASSQGRNSPLHF TGTGCCAGCAGCCAAGGCAGGAATTCACCCCTCCACTTT
TRBJ2-7 . TRBV19 . CASSISYSYEQYF TGTGCCAGTAGTATCTCCTATTCTTACGAGCAGTACTTC
TRBJ2-7 . TRBV3-1/TRBV3-2 . CASSQVGRAEEQYF TGTGCCAGCAGCCAAGTCGGGCGGGCGGAAGAGCAGTACTTC
TRBJ1-5 . TRBV3-1/TRBV3-2 . CASSQNGRRDQPQHF TGTGCCAGCAGCCAAAACGGACGGAGGGACCAGCCCCAGCATTTT
TRBJ2-6 once TRBV10-2 TRBD2 CASSETSGVSGANVLTF TGCGCCAGCAGTGAAACTAGCGGGGTCTCTGGGGCCAACGTCCTGACTTTC
TRBJ2-3 once TRBV5-1 . CASSSGTSSTDTQYF TGCGCCAGCAGCTCGGGAACCTCTAGCACAGATACGCAGTATTTT
TRBJ2-3 . TRBV30 . CAWGKGEATDTQYF TGTGCCTGGGGAAAGGGGGAAGCTACAGATACGCAGTATTTT
TRBJ2-1 . TRBV9 TRBD2 CASSVVTSGGNNEQFF TGTGCCAGCAGCGTAGTGACTAGCGGGGGGAACAATGAGCAGTTCTTC
TRBJ1-2 . TRBV4-2 . CASSLGHPANYGYTF TGTGCCAGCAGCCTCGGACATCCAGCTAACTATGGCTACACCTTC